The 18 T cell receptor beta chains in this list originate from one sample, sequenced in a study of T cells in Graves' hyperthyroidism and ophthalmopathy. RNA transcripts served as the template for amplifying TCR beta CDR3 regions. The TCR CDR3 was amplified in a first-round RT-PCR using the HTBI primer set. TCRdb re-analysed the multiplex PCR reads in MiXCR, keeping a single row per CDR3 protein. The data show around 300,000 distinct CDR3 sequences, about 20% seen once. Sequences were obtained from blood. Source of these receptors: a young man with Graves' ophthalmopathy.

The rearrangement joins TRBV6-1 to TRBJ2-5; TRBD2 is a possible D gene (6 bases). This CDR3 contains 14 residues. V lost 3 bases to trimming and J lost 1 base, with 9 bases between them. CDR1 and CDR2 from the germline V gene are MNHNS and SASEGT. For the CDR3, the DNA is TGTGCCAGCAGTGACGGGGGAGTCCAAGAGACCCAGTACTTC. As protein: CASSDGGVQETQYF.

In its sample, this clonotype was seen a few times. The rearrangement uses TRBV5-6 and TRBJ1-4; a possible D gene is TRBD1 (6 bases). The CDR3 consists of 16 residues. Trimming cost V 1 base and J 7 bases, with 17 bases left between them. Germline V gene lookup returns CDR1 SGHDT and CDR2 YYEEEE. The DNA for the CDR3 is TGTGCCAGCAGCTTGAGGATTCAGGGGATTGGTGAAAAACTGTTTTTT. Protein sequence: CASSLRIQGIGEKLFF.

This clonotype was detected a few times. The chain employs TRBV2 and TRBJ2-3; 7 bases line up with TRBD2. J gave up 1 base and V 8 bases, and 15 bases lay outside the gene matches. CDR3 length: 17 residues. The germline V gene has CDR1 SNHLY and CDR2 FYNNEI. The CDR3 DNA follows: TGTGCCAGCGACCGTTTCGGACTAGTTGGTGGCACAGATACGCAGTATTTT. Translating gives CASDRFGLVGGTDTQYF. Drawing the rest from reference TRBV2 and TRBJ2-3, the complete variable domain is EPEVTQTPSHQVTQMGQEVILRCVPISNHLYFYWYRQILGQKVEFLVSFYNNEISEKSEIFDDQFSVERPDGSNFTLKIRSTKLEDSAMYFCASDRFGLVGGTDTQYFGPGTRLTVL.

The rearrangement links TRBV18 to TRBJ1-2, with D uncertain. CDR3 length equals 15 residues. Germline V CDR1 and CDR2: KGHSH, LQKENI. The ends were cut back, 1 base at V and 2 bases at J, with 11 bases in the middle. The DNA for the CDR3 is TGTGCCAGCTCACCACGGGAAGAGATAAACTATGGCTACACCTTC. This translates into CASSPREEINYGYTF.

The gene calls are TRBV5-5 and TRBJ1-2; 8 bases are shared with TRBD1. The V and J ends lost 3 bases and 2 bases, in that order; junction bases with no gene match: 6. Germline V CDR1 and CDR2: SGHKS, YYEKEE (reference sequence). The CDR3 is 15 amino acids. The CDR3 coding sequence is TGTGCCAGCAGCTCGGACAGGGTACGAAACTATGGCTACACCTTC. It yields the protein CASSSDRVRNYGYTF.

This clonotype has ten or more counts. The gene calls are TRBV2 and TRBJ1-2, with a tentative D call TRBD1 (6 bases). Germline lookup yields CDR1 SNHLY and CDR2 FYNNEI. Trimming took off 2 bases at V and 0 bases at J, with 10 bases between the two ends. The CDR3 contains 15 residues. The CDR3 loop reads CASSEPGASNYGYTF. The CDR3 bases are TGTGCCAGCAGTGAACCGGGGGCCTCTAACTATGGCTACACCTTC.

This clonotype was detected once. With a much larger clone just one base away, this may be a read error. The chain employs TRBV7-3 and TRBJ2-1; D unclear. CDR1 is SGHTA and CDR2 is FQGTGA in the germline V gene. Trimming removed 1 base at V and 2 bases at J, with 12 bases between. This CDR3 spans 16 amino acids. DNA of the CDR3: TGTGCCAGCAGCTTAATTGGGATTAGCCCCTACAATGAGCAGTTCTTC. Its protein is CASSLIGISPYNEQFF.

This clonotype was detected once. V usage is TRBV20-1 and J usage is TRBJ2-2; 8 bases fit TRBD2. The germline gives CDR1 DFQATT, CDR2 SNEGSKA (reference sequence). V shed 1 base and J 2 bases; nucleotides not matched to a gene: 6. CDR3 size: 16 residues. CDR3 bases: TGCAGTGCTAGAGGCCAGCGGGAGATCAACACCGGGGAGCTGTTTTTT. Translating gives CSARGQREINTGELFF.

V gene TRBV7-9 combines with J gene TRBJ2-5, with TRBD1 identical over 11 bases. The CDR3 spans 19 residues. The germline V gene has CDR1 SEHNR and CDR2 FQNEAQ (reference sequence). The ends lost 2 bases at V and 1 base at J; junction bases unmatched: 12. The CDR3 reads CASSLPGQGDYRSQETQYF. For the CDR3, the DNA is TGTGCCAGCAGCTTACCGGGACAGGGGGATTATAGGTCCCAAGAGACCCAGTACTTC. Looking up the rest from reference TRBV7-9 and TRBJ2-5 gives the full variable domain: DTGVSQNPRHKITKRGQNVTFRCDPISEHNRLYWYRQTLGQGPEFLTYFQNEAQLEKSRLLSDRFSAERPKGSFSTLEIQRTEQGDSAMYLCASSLPGQGDYRSQETQYFGPGTRLLVL.

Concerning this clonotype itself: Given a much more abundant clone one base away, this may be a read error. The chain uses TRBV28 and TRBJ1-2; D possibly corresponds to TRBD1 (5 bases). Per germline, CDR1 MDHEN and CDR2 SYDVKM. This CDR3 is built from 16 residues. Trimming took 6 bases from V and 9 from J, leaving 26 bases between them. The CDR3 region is CASSFVPNAGEYSYTF. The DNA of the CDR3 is TGTGCCAGCAGCTTCGTACCGAATGCGGGGGAGTATAGCTACACCTTC.

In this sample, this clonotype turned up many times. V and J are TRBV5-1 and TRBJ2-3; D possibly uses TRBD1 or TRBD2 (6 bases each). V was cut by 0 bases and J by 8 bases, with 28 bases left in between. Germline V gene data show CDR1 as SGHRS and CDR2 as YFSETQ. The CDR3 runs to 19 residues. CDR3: CASSLGQAGLRGYLGTQYF. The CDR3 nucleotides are TGCGCCAGCAGCTTGGGACAGGCCGGACTAAGAGGATATTTGGGTACGCAGTATTTT.

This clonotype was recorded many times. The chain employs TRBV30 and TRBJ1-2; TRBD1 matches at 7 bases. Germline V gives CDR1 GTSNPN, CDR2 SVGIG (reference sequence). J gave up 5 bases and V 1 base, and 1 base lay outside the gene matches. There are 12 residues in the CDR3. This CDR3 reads CAWSGQGYGYTF. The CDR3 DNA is TGTGCCTGGAGTGGACAGGGATATGGCTACACCTTC.

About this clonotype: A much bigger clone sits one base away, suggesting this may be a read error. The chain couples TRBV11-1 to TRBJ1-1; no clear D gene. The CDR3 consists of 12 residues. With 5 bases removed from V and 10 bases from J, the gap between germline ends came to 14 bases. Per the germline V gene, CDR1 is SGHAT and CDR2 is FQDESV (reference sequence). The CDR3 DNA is TGTGCCAGCAGCACATACTCAGGTGGAGCTTTCTTT. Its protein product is CASSTYSGGAFF.

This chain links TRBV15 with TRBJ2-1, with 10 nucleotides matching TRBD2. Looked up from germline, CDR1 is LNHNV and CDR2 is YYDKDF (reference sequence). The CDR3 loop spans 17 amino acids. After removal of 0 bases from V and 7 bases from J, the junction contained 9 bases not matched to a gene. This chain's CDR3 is CATSRDRSGRAGNEQFF. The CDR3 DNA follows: TGTGCCACCAGCAGAGATCGGAGCGGGAGGGCCGGTAATGAGCAGTTCTTC.

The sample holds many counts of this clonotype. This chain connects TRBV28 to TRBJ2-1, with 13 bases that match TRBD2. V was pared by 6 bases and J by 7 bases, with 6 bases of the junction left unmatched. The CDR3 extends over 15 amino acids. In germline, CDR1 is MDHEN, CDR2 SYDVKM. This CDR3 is CASRSGTSGINEQFF. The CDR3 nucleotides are TGTGCCAGCAGAAGCGGGACTAGCGGGATTAATGAGCAGTTCTTC.

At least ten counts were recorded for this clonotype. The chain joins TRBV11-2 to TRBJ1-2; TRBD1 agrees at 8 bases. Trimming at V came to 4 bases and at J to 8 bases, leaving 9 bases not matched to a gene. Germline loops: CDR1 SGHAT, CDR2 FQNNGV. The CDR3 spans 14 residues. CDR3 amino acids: CASSSLIRTGGYTF. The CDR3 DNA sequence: TGTGCCAGCAGCTCACTGATCCGGACAGGGGGCTACACCTTC. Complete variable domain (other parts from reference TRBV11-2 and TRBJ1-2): EAGVAQSPRYKIIEKRQSVAFWCNPISGHATLYWYQQILGQGPKLLIQFQNNGVVDDSQLPKDRFSAERLKGVDSTLKIQPAKLEDSAVYLCASSSLIRTGGYTFGSGTRLTVV.

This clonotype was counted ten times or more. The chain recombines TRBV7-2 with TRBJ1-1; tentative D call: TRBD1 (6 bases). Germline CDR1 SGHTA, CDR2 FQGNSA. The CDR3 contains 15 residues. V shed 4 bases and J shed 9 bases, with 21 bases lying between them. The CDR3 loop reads CASSSLLQGLLKAFF. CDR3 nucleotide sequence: TGTGCCAGCAGCTCCCTATTACAGGGTCTTCTTAAAGCTTTCTTT.

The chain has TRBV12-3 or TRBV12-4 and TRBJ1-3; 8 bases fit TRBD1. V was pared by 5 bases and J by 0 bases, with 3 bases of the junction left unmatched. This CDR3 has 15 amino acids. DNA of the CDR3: TGTGCCAGCAGTCCCGGGACAGGCTCTGGAAACACCATATATTTT. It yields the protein CASSPGTGSGNTIYF.